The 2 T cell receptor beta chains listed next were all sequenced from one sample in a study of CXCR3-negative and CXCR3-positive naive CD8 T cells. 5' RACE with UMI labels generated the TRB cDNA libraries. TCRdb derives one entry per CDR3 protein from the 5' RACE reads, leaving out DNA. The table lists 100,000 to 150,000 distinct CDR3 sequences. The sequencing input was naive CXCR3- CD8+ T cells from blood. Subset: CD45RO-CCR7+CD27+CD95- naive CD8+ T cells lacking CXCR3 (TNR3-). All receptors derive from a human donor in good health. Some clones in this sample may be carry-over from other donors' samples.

CDR3 region: CASSDLYGYTF. The chain is built from TRBV19 and TRBJ1-2. Germline CDR1 reads LNHDA; CDR2 reads SQIVND (reference sequence). The CDR3 covers 11 residues. The whole variable domain, filled in from reference TRBV19 and TRBJ1-2, reads DGGITQSPKYLFRKEGQNVTLSCEQNLNHDAMYWYRQDPGQGLRLIYYSQIVNDFQKGDIAEGYSVSREKKESFPLTVTSAQKNPTAFYLCASSDLYGYTFGSGTRLTVV.

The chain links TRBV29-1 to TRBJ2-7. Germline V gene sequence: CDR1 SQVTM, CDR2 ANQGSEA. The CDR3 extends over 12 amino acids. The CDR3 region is CSVEAAAYEQYF.